A single sample is the source of the 21 T cell receptor beta chains below, sequenced in a study of response to subunit inactivated influenza vaccine. A single record per CDR3 protein comes from TCRdb applying MiXCR to the RT-PCR reads. The profile shows roughly 460,000 distinct CDR3 sequences, about 10% of them singletons. This specimen consisted of PBMCs from blood, obtained more than 35 days after vaccination. These receptors all come from a man aged 45 to 65 who received an inactivated influenza vaccine.

Only a few counts were recorded for this clonotype. The gene calls are TRBV6-1 and TRBJ2-7, with no clear D. The CDR3 contains 13 residues. Trimming removed 7 bases at V and 7 bases at J, with 17 bases between. CDR1 and CDR2 (germline): MNHNS, SASEGT. DNA for the CDR3: TGTGCCAGCACCACCGGAGACCGACGGGAGCAGTACTTC. This encodes CASTTGDRREQYF.

The DNA for the CDR3 is TGCGCCAGCAGTCGTTTTGTGGAGGGCGCCTATGGCTACACCTTC. Translated: CASSRFVEGAYGYTF. The rearrangement links TRBV5-1 to TRBJ1-2; no clear D. With 5 bases removed from V and 4 bases from J, the gap between germline ends came to 18 bases. The germline gives CDR1 SGHRS, CDR2 YFSETQ. The CDR3 has 15 residues. Full variable domain (rest looked up from reference TRBV5-1 and TRBJ1-2): KAGVTQTPRYLIKTRGQQVTLSCSPISGHRSVSWYQQTPGQGLQFLFEYFSETQRNKGNFPGRFSGRQFSNSRSEMNVSTLELGDSALYLCASSRFVEGAYGYTFGSGTRLTVV.

This clonotype was seen repeatedly, ten times or more. An end of the junction differs from the germline gene, which may be a read error. The rearrangement links TRBV20-1 to TRBJ1-2, with D perhaps matching TRBD1 (5 bases). CDR1 DFQATT and CDR2 SNEGSKA come from the germline V gene (reference sequence). This CDR3 has 12 amino acids. CDR3 sequence (DNA): TGCAGTGCTGGACTCGGGGCCGCCAGGGTTTACTTC. It specifies CSAGLGAARVYF.

The rearrangement links TRBV5-1 to TRBJ2-7; 9 bases match TRBD2. Trimming at V came to 4 bases and at J to 6 bases, leaving 11 bases not matched to a gene. In germline, CDR1 is SGHRS, CDR2 YFSETQ. This CDR3 region has 15 residues. The DNA of the CDR3 is TGCGCCAGCAGCGTTCTAGCGGGACCCCAGGGCGAGCAGTACTTC. Translation gives CASSVLAGPQGEQYF.

The chain joins TRBV4-3 to TRBJ2-1; the match to TRBD2 covers 7 bases. Germline V gene data show CDR1 as LGHNA and CDR2 as YSLEER. J was trimmed by 11 bases and V by 0 bases; bases with no gene match: 10. The length of the CDR3 is 15 residues. CDR3 residues: CASSQDGGEGTQQFF. Written as DNA, the CDR3 is TGCGCCAGCAGCCAAGATGGGGGGGAAGGGACTCAGCAGTTCTTC.

The chain combines TRBV2 with TRBJ2-4; a possible D gene is TRBD1 (6 bases). The CDR3 runs to 18 residues. V lost 3 bases to trimming and J lost 3 bases, with 21 bases between them. Germline loops: CDR1 SNHLY, CDR2 FYNNEI. Here the CDR3 DNA reads TGTGCCAGCAGTGACCGCAGGGGACAACTCGCGAGCAAAAACATTCAGTACTTC. This gives the protein CASSDRRGQLASKNIQYF.

The sample holds a few counts of this clonotype. This chain uses TRBV11-2 with TRBJ2-5; D gene unclear. This CDR3 has 14 amino acids. Trimming removed 4 bases at V and 2 bases at J, with 11 bases between. Germline V gives CDR1 SGHAT, CDR2 FQNNGV. The CDR3 DNA is TGTGCCAGCAGCTCACTTATGGGACAAGAGACCCAGTACTTC. This codes for CASSSLMGQETQYF.

In this sample, this clonotype turned up a few times. The chain uses TRBV18 and TRBJ2-7, with D unresolved. CDR1 and CDR2 (germline): KGHSH, LQKENI. V lost 3 bases, J lost 4 bases, and 19 bases lay in between. The CDR3 consists of 16 residues. This CDR3 is CASSPTWDPESYEQYF. The CDR3, as DNA: TGTGCCAGCTCACCGACGTGGGATCCTGAGAGTTACGAGCAGTACTTC.

The chain has TRBV7-9 and TRBJ2-1; TRBD2 matches 10 bases. This CDR3 is built from 15 residues. Germline-derived CDR1 and CDR2 are SEHNR and FQNEAQ (reference sequence). The V segment lost 8 bases and the J segment 7 bases; nucleotides outside the gene matches: 11. The CDR3 region has the DNA TGTGCCAGCGGTCCCCCTAGCGGGAGTATGAATGAGCAGTTCTTC. Its translation is CASGPPSGSMNEQFF.

In this sample, this clonotype turned up many times. This chain connects TRBV5-1 to TRBJ2-5, with unresolved D. Germline V gene sequence: CDR1 SGHRS, CDR2 YFSETQ. The CDR3 is 14 residues long. V was clipped by 0 bases and J by 5 bases, with 11 bases between them. The CDR3 nucleotides read TGCGCCAGCAGCTTGGACGGCCGTGGGGAGACCCAGTACTTC. Translating it yields CASSLDGRGETQYF.

This chain uses TRBV4-3 with TRBJ2-2; 8 positions agree with TRBD1. The CDR3 has 17 amino acids. V lost 5 bases, J lost 3 bases, and 11 bases stayed unmatched. CDR1 is LGHNA and CDR2 is YSLEER in the germline V gene. The CDR3 DNA reads as TGCGCCAGCAGCTACTTATTAGACAGGGGTTACACCGGGGAGCTGTTTTTT. The encoded protein is CASSYLLDRGYTGELFF.

This clonotype has only a few counts. The chain has TRBV30 and TRBJ2-1; TRBD2 matches at 16 bases. Per germline, CDR1 GTSNPN and CDR2 SVGIG (reference sequence). CDR3 length: 18 amino acids. V lost 4 bases to trimming and J lost 2 bases; unmatched junction nucleotides: 8. DNA of the CDR3: TGTGCCTGGATCTCCGGGACTAGCGGGAGGGGGACCTACAATGAGCAGTTCTTC. This encodes CAWISGTSGRGTYNEQFF.

The table lists this clonotype with a few counts. The V gene is TRBV18, the J gene TRBJ1-2; D is perhaps TRBD1 (5 bases). There are 13 residues in the CDR3. Trimming stripped 3 bases from V and 3 bases from J, with 8 bases between. Germline CDR1 and CDR2: KGHSH and LQKENI. This chain's CDR3 is CASSPGADYGYTF. The CDR3 region has the DNA TGTGCCAGCTCACCTGGGGCGGACTATGGCTACACCTTC.

This clonotype has a handful of counts. The chain carries TRBV7-2 and TRBJ2-1; 10 positions agree with TRBD2. V lost 8 bases to trimming and J lost 13 bases; unmatched junction nucleotides: 11. CDR1 is SGHTA and CDR2 is FQGNSA in the germline V gene. The CDR3 length is 13 residues. CDR3 coding DNA: TGTGCCAGCGATAAGCGGGAGGGTAACGGACAGTTCTTC. Its translation is CASDKREGNGQFF.

This clonotype came up a few times. The chain uses TRBV5-5 and TRBJ1-1; D unclear. Germline V lookup: CDR1 SGHKS, CDR2 YYEKEE (reference sequence). This CDR3 comprises 13 residues. V was trimmed by 2 bases and J by 11 bases, leaving 16 bases between them. In DNA form, the CDR3 reads TGTGCCAGCAGCTTAGTAAAAACACCCGGGGCTTTCTTT. Translating it yields CASSLVKTPGAFF.

In this sample, this clonotype turned up a few times. The V call is TRBV20-1, the J call TRBJ1-4; D is undetermined. CDR1 is DFQATT, CDR2 SNEGSKA, per germline (reference sequence). The CDR3 runs 13 residues. V was trimmed by 2 bases and J by 5 bases, leaving 9 bases between them. Written as DNA, the CDR3 is TGCAGTGCTAGACGGACGGCAAATGAAAAACTGTTTTTT. This gives the protein CSARRTANEKLFF.

In its sample, this clonotype was seen many times. V gene TRBV6-5 combines with J gene TRBJ2-2, with D unresolved. This CDR3 spans 12 amino acids. The V end was cut by 7 bases, the J end by 1 base, with 4 bases between. Germline CDR1 and CDR2: MNHEY and SVGAGI. The CDR3 loop is CASKGNTGELFF. For the CDR3, the DNA is TGTGCCAGCAAGGGGAACACCGGGGAGCTGTTTTTT.

The chain is built from TRBV6-2 or TRBV6-3 and TRBJ2-1; D possibly uses TRBD1 or TRBD2 (6 bases each). This CDR3 spans 15 amino acids. Germline values: CDR1 MNHEY, CDR2 SVGEGT. The germline V and J ends were trimmed by 3 bases and 5 bases, with 14 bases remaining between them. CDR3 DNA sequence: TGTGCCAGCAGTTATTTACAGGAGGGGGACAATGAGCAGTTCTTC. It encodes CASSYLQEGDNEQFF.

A single count supports this clonotype. The chain is built from TRBV5-1 and TRBJ1-1, with D perhaps matching TRBD1 (5 bases). Between the trimmed V and J ends, which lost 3 bases and 4 bases, there was a span of 25 bases. The V gene's germline CDR1 is SGHRS and CDR2 YFSETQ. This CDR3 has 18 residues. The CDR3 sequence is CASSSTWAGPDRTTEAFF. Written as DNA, the CDR3 is TGCGCCAGCAGCTCAACCTGGGCGGGACCCGATCGAACCACTGAAGCTTTCTTT.

The genes are TRBV3-1 and TRBJ2-1; weak D call: TRBD1 (5 bases). V was cut by 2 bases and J by 7 bases, with 15 bases left in between. Germline V CDR1 and CDR2: LGHDT, YNNKEL (reference sequence). The CDR3 consists of 15 residues. The CDR3 protein is CASSQLPRVINEQFF. CDR3 sequence (DNA): TGTGCCAGCAGCCAATTGCCCAGGGTAATTAATGAGCAGTTCTTC.

This clonotype was seen a handful of times. The rearrangement uses TRBV7-9 and TRBJ2-5; D call uncertain. Germline V gene data show CDR1 as SEHNR and CDR2 as FQNEAQ (reference sequence). The CDR3 length is 12 residues. V was pared by 5 bases and J by 5 bases, with 9 bases between. CDR3 sequence (DNA): TGTGCCAGCAGCAGAGGATTGGAGACCCAGTACTTC. It yields the protein CASSRGLETQYF. Based on the CDR3 plus reference TRBV7-9 and TRBJ2-5, the full variable domain is DTGVSQNPRHKITKRGQNVTFRCDPISEHNRLYWYRQTLGQGPEFLTYFQNEAQLEKSRLLSDRFSAERPKGSFSTLEIQRTEQGDSAMYLCASSRGLETQYFGPGTRLLVL.